The 25 T cell receptor beta chains below come from one sample, sequenced in a study of tumor-infiltrating lymphocytes in primary liver carcinoma. RNA isolated from unsorted whole blood supplied the blood RNA, with germline DNA also extracted. With 500 ng total RNA as template and a constant-region primer, TCR beta cDNA was made. What produced the TCR beta libraries was three nested multiplex PCR rounds using slightly modified ARM-PCR. Both of the initial two PCR rounds ran for 10 cycles and employed TRBV1-TRBV30 forward primers alongside a C-beta reverse primer. TCRdb analysed the multiplex PCR reads with MiXCR anew, one entry per CDR3 protein. The data show about 330,000 distinct CDR3 sequences, with about 61% seen just once and under 8% held by the top ten. The sample taken for sequencing was peripheral blood. These receptors all stem from a man aged 40-49 years with primary liver carcinoma and hepatitis B virus infection.

About this clonotype: This may be a read error: a much more frequent sequence differs by one nucleotide. V gene TRBV10-2 combines with J gene TRBJ2-1; 9 positions agree with TRBD2. Unmatched junction bases numbered 10, after V lost 6 bases and J lost 4 bases. The CDR3 covers 16 residues. Germline lookup yields CDR1 WSHSY and CDR2 SAAADI. CDR3 amino acids: CASSLGLAWDYNEQFF. The DNA of the CDR3 is TGCGCCAGCAGCCTTGGACTAGCGTGGGATTACAATGAGCAGTTCTTC.

Note on this clonotype: An end of the junction differs from the germline gene, which may be a read error. The rearrangement joins TRBV12-3 or TRBV12-4 to TRBJ2-2; 7 bases map to TRBD2. The CDR3 totals 15 residues. The CDR3 sequence: CANRAGTPGTGELLF. CDR3 DNA sequence: TGTGCCAACCGAGCGGGGACTCCGGGAACCGGGGAGCTGTTATTT.

The rearrangement joins TRBV7-9 to TRBJ2-5; D is perhaps TRBD1 or TRBD2 (5 bases each). Trimming took off 0 bases at V and 5 bases at J, with 16 bases between the two ends. This CDR3 contains 16 residues. The germline V gene encodes CDR1 SEHNR and CDR2 FQNEAQ (reference sequence). Here the CDR3 reads CASSLAALGVWETQYF. The CDR3 region has the DNA TGTGCCAGCAGCTTAGCAGCTTTGGGGGTATGGGAGACCCAGTACTTC.

The chain couples TRBV12-2 to TRBJ1-5. TRBV12-2 is noted as a pseudogene. The CDR3 has 13 amino acids. CDR3 protein: CASRLYSNQPQHF. As DNA, the CDR3 is TGTGCAAGTCGCTTGTATAGCAATCAGCCCCAGCATTTT.

The rearrangement uses TRBV11-2 and TRBJ2-1; no clear D. Per the germline V gene, CDR1 is SGHAT and CDR2 is FQNNGV. The CDR3 has 16 residues. V dropped 5 bases and J dropped 5 bases, with 19 bases sitting between them. Here the CDR3 reads CASSTTPLGAHNEQFF. CDR3 DNA: TGTGCCAGCAGCACCACCCCACTCGGCGCCCACAATGAGCAGTTCTTC.

As for this clonotype: The junction shows a germline mismatch at one end, possibly a read error. The chain carries TRBV11-2 and TRBJ1-1; 8 bases agree with TRBD1. The CDR3 contains 19 residues. The germline V gene encodes CDR1 SGHAT and CDR2 FQNNGV. The chain's CDR3 is CTSSLAFRRTGTKNTEAFF. CDR3 coding DNA: TGTACCAGCAGCTTAGCTTTTAGAAGGACAGGGACCAAAAACACTGAAGCTTTCTTT.

For this clonotype: Here the CDR3 omits its conserved ending phenylalanine or tryptophan, so a read error is the likely source. The DNA is left out, because the CDR3 cannot be placed on it with certainty; the CDR3 is given as TCRdb lists it. The chain combines TRBV11-2 with TRBJ2-1. The CDR3 totals 11 residues, both ends included. Germline loops: CDR1 SGHAT, CDR2 FQNNGV. The CDR3 sequence: CASSFDREQSL.

About this clonotype: Given a much more abundant clone one base away, this may be a read error. This chain connects TRBV12-3 or TRBV12-4 to TRBJ1-1; TRBD1 is a possible D gene (5 bases). This CDR3 comprises 15 residues. The CDR3 here is CAGSFLPGMNTEAFF. As DNA, the CDR3 is TGTGCCGGCAGTTTTCTCCCAGGGATGAACACTGAAGCTTTCTTT.

With respect to this clonotype: Given the absence of the conserved phenylalanine or tryptophan at the CDR3 end, a read error is likely. The limits of the CDR3 on the DNA are not certain, so only TCRdb's listed CDR3 is given. The chain couples TRBV10-3 to TRBJ2-7. The CDR3 spans 14 amino acids, including both terminal residues. CDR1 is ENHRY, CDR2 SYGVKD, per germline. This CDR3 is CAISESVGSNEQYL.

In regard to this clonotype: Mismatch with germline at one junction end may stem from a read error. The chain links TRBV5-6 to TRBJ1-1, with D perhaps matching TRBD1 (6 bases). The length of the CDR3 is 13 residues. CDR1 is SGHDT, CDR2 YYEEEE, per germline. CDR3: CVSSLRGGTEAFF. The CDR3 bases are TGTGTCAGCAGCTTGAGGGGGGGCACTGAAGCTTTCTTT.

The sample holds one count of this clonotype. This may arise from a read error, as a much more abundant clone is one base away. The chain couples TRBV7-9 to TRBJ2-3; possibly TRBD1 for D (5 bases). The CDR3 loop spans 13 amino acids. Germline-derived CDR1 and CDR2 are SEHNR and FQNEAQ (reference sequence). The DNA of the CDR3 is TGTGCCAGCAGCTCAAGCCAGACAGATATGCAGTATTTT. Its protein product is CASSSSQTDMQYF. Complete variable domain (other parts from reference TRBV7-9 and TRBJ2-3): DTGVSQNPRHKITKRGQNVTFRCDPISEHNRLYWYRQTLGQGPEFLTYFQNEAQLEKSRLLSDRFSAERPKGSFSTLEIQRTEQGDSAMYLCASSSSQTDMQYFGPGTRLTVL.

The table lists this clonotype with a count of one. The junction does not match germline at one end; this may be a read error. This rearrangement joins TRBV24-1 to TRBJ2-3; the D gene is possibly TRBD2 (6 bases). This CDR3 region has 15 residues. Germline CDR1 reads KGHDR; CDR2 reads SFDVKD. This CDR3 is CATSDPSGVSDTQYF. In DNA form, the CDR3 reads TGTGCCACCAGTGACCCCTCGGGGGTGTCAGATACGCAATATTTT.

The V and J genes are TRBV30 and TRBJ1-2, with no clear D. The germline V gene encodes CDR1 GTSNPN and CDR2 SVGIG (reference sequence). Trimming pared 0 bases from V and 4 bases from J, leaving 15 bases between. This CDR3 has 15 residues. The CDR3 reads CAWSVDRRRAYGYTF. CDR3 coding DNA: TGTGCCTGGAGTGTGGACCGCCGGAGGGCCTATGGCTACACCTTC. The whole variable domain, filled in from reference TRBV30 and TRBJ1-2, reads SQTIHQWPATLVQPVGSPLSLECTVEGTSNPNLYWYRQAAGRGLQLLFYSVGIGQISSEVPQNLSASRPQDRQFILSSKKLLLSDSGFYLCAWSVDRRRAYGYTFGSGTRLTVV.

Ten or more counts support this clonotype. V and J are TRBV6-5 and TRBJ1-5; no reliable D call. CDR1 MNHEY and CDR2 SVGAGI come from the germline V gene. The V end lost 6 bases, the J end lost 3 bases, and 12 bases lay between the germline ends. The length of the CDR3 is 14 residues. CDR3 protein: CASSPIGPNQPQHF. The CDR3 region has the DNA TGTGCCAGCAGCCCCATTGGGCCCAATCAGCCCCAGCATTTT.

This clonotype was seen a single time. J is TRBJ1-2 and V is TRBV5-1, with a possible D match to TRBD1 (5 bases). V was pared by 4 bases and J by 4 bases, with 11 bases between. The CDR3 is 13 amino acids. Per germline, CDR1 SGHRS and CDR2 YFSETQ. CDR3 sequence: CASSATGFYGYTF. The DNA of the CDR3 is TGCGCCAGCAGCGCTACAGGATTCTATGGCTACACCTTC. The full variable domain, rest sourced from reference TRBV5-1 and TRBJ1-2, is KAGVTQTPRYLIKTRGQQVTLSCSPISGHRSVSWYQQTPGQGLQFLFEYFSETQRNKGNFPGRFSGRQFSNSRSEMNVSTLELGDSALYLCASSATGFYGYTFGSGTRLTVV.

This clonotype was detected ten times or more. V gene TRBV5-8 combines with J gene TRBJ2-1; 10 positions match TRBD2. The germline V gene encodes CDR1 SGHTS and CDR2 YDEGEE. The junction had 3 bases not matched to a gene; V was cut back by 3 bases and J by 0 bases. CDR3 size: 16 residues. CDR3 DNA sequence: TGTGCCAGCAGCTCCGGACTAGCGGTCTCCTACAATGAGCAGTTCTTC. This encodes CASSSGLAVSYNEQFF.

J is TRBJ2-3 and V is TRBV29-1; 8 bases are a match to TRBD2. Germline V gene data show CDR1 as SQVTM and CDR2 as ANQGSEA. V trimming: 4 bases; J trimming: 4 bases; junction bases outside the gene matches: 19. The CDR3 runs 18 residues. The CDR3: CSVAGAYRKLAGADTQYF. As DNA, the CDR3 is TGCAGCGTTGCGGGGGCTTATCGTAAGCTAGCGGGTGCAGATACGCAGTATTTT.

Of note for this clonotype: One base away lies a much larger clone, so this may be a sequencing read error. In DNA form, the CDR3 reads TGCAGCGTTGACCCAACTAGCGTTCTCGACACAGATACGCAGTATTTT. It yields the protein CSVDPTSVLDTDTQYF. V usage is TRBV29-1 and J usage is TRBJ2-3; 7 bases line up with TRBD2. The CDR3 runs 16 residues. Trimming took 3 bases from V and 2 from J; bases not matched to a gene: 11. CDR1 and CDR2 (germline): SQVTM, ANQGSEA.

As regards this clonotype: This could be a read error, since a much larger clone is one nucleotide away. J is TRBJ1-5 and V is TRBV6-6; D may be TRBD1 (5 bases). V dropped 1 base and J dropped 3 bases, with 10 bases sitting between them. The CDR3 extends over 15 amino acids. Germline CDR1 is MNHNY and CDR2 is SVGAGI (reference sequence). CDR3 amino acids: CASSYLNGANQPQHF. The CDR3 DNA reads TGTGCCAGCAGTTACTTGAACGGGGCCAATCAGCCCCAGCATTTT.

This clonotype was seen only a few times. The chain combines TRBV23-1 with TRBJ2-5; TRBD1 matches 8 bases. TRBV23-1 is classed as an ORF, of uncertain function. The CDR3 is 17 amino acids. With 2 bases clipped from V and 3 bases from J, the junction kept 11 bases outside the gene matches. The CDR3 is CASSQPDRGPTKETQYF. The CDR3 region has the DNA TGCGCCAGCAGTCAACCCGACAGGGGCCCGACCAAAGAGACCCAGTACTTC.

This clonotype has a handful of counts. The V call is TRBV30, the J call TRBJ2-7, with D uncertain. V lost 0 bases and J 3 bases, leaving 12 bases between the germline ends. CDR1 is GTSNPN, CDR2 SVGIG, per germline (reference sequence). CDR3 length equals 14 residues. CDR3 bases: TGTGCCTGGAGTGTATCTCCTCTTAGCTACGAGCAGTACTTC. Its protein is CAWSVSPLSYEQYF.

Details on this clonotype: This may stem from a read error, because a much larger clone lies one nucleotide away. The V gene is TRBV6-5, the J gene TRBJ2-7; D might be TRBD1 (6 bases). Germline CDR1 MNHEY, CDR2 SVGAGI. This CDR3 has 14 amino acids. The CDR3 reads CASSWDTNSYVQYF. The DNA of the CDR3 is TGTGCCAGCAGCTGGGACACCAACTCCTACGTGCAGTACTTC.

About this clonotype: This may be a read error: a much more frequent sequence differs by one nucleotide. This chain connects TRBV12-3 or TRBV12-4 to TRBJ2-4, with 11 bases aligning to TRBD1. V was clipped by 5 bases and J by 5 bases; unmatched bases: 5. The CDR3 has 15 amino acids. The DNA for the CDR3 is TGTGCCAGCAGTCCGGGACAGGGGGGGGAAAACATTCAGTACTTC. Residues: CASSPGQGGENIQYF.

The chain joins TRBV7-9 to TRBJ2-1, with TRBD1 matching 9 bases. Germline CDR1 SEHNR, CDR2 FQNEAQ (reference sequence). V was pared by 4 bases and J by 8 bases, with 6 bases of the junction left unmatched. The CDR3 spans 14 residues. The CDR3 DNA follows: TGTGCCAGCAGCTCTGGACAGGGGCCGGATGAGCAGTTCTTC. It yields the protein CASSSGQGPDEQFF.

Points on this clonotype: This may be a read error: a much more frequent sequence differs by one nucleotide. The chain couples TRBV5-1 to TRBJ1-1; D is unclear. Trimming removed 2 bases from V and 3 bases from J, with 8 bases in between. This CDR3 has 13 amino acids. Germline lookup yields CDR1 SGHRS and CDR2 YFSETQ. CDR3 DNA sequence: TGCGCCAGCAGCTTCGCTGGGGACACTGAAGCTTTCTTT. It translates to CASSFAGDTEAFF.